This passage covers 31 T cell receptor beta chains from one sample sequenced in a study of cytomegalovirus exposure and HLA in healthy donors. This PCR relied on a set of 60 Vbeta primers and 13 Jbeta primers. TCRdb's table, derived via immunoSEQ multiplex PCR, lists solely in-frame clones and lacks some. The table has some 200,000 clones, over 80% seen once. The sample comprised PBMCs. Receptor source: a man aged 40-49 years in good health and CMV-seropositive.

The rearrangement uses TRBV7-2 and TRBJ2-7; 9 bases fit TRBD2. Germline trimming cut 6 bases from V and 5 bases from J; bases unmatched to any gene: 11. Germline CDR1 and CDR2: SGHTA and FQGNSA. This CDR3 is built from 15 residues. CDR3 DNA sequence: TGTGCCAGCAGTTCTCCGGGACTAGCAAACCACGAGCAGTACTTC. It specifies CASSSPGLANHEQYF. The whole variable domain, filled in from reference TRBV7-2 and TRBJ2-7, reads GAGVSQSPSNKVTEKGKDVELRCDPISGHTALYWYRQSLGQGLEFLIYFQGNSAPDKSGLPSDRFSAERTGGSVSTLTIQRTQQEDSAVYLCASSSPGLANHEQYFGPGTRLTVT.

CDR3 bases: TGTGCCAGTAGTACATGGACAGCTAACACTGAAGCTTTCTTT. Translated: CASSTWTANTEAFF. The gene calls are TRBV19 and TRBJ1-1, with a tentative D call TRBD1 (6 bases). This CDR3 has 14 amino acids. The germline V and J ends were trimmed by 4 bases and 2 bases, with 11 bases remaining between them. Germline lookup yields CDR1 LNHDA and CDR2 SQIVND (reference sequence).

V and J are TRBV15 and TRBJ2-2, with 7 bases matching TRBD2. The CDR3 loop spans 17 amino acids. The germline CDR1 and CDR2 sequences are LNHNV and YYDKDF (reference sequence). The J segment lost 5 bases and the V segment lost 3 bases, leaving 12 bases of the junction unmatched. The CDR3, as DNA: TGTGCCACCAGCAGGACATCTGGGGGGGTAGGAACCGGGGAGCTGTTTTTT. Translated, it gives CATSRTSGGVGTGELFF.

The chain recombines TRBV5-1 with TRBJ1-1, with 9 bases fitting TRBD1. From germline, CDR1 is SGHRS and CDR2 YFSETQ. The J segment lost 1 base and the V segment lost 5 bases, leaving 15 bases of the junction unmatched. CDR3 size: 18 residues. CDR3 in DNA: TGCGCCAGCAGAAGTGGGACAGGGCTGCCCCTCGGGAACACTGAAGCTTTCTTT. Translating it yields CASRSGTGLPLGNTEAFF.

The chain joins TRBV7-9 to TRBJ2-5, with 9 bases identical to TRBD2. After removal of 6 bases from V and 4 bases from J, the junction contained 18 bases not matched to a gene. The CDR3 contains 18 residues. The germline V gene has CDR1 SEHNR and CDR2 FQNEAQ (reference sequence). CDR3 amino acids: CASSLGGGGGILPETQYF. The CDR3, as DNA: TGTGCCAGCAGTCTAGGAGGCGGGGGGGGAATCCTCCCAGAGACCCAGTACTTC.

The chain has TRBV5-6 and TRBJ1-6; 9 positions agree with TRBD1. With V trimmed by 5 bases and J by 8 bases, 11 bases remained unmatched. The CDR3 is 16 residues long. Germline loops: CDR1 SGHDT, CDR2 YYEEEE. The CDR3 is CASSRRQGVVDSPLHF. The CDR3 DNA follows: TGTGCCAGCAGTCGGCGACAGGGGGTGGTGGATTCACCCCTCCACTTT.

The chain carries TRBV4-3 and TRBJ1-2, with 11 nucleotides matching TRBD1. Germline-derived CDR1 and CDR2 are LGHNA and YSLEER. The CDR3 has 14 amino acids. The V and J ends lost 4 bases and 7 bases, in that order; junction bases with no gene match: 5. CDR3 loop: CASSLDRGRSGYTF. CDR3 nucleotides: TGCGCCAGCAGCCTGGACAGGGGGCGCAGTGGCTACACCTTC.

The table lists this clone with a few counts. This chain connects TRBV21-1 to TRBJ1-6; the table's D call TRBD1 went unverified against the DNA. TRBV21-1 is designated a pseudogene. The CDR3 has 16 amino acids. CDR3 nucleotide sequence: TGTGCCAGCAGCAAAGAACAGGGGCCGAGTAATTCACCCCTCCACTTT. It encodes CASSKEQGPSNSPLHF.

Comments on this clone: One junction end disagrees with the germline gene, perhaps due to a read error. The chain has TRBV7-9 and TRBJ1-1; the D gene is possibly TRBD1 (5 bases). The CDR3 extends over 12 amino acids. Per the germline V gene, CDR1 is SEHNR and CDR2 is FQNEAQ (reference sequence). CDR3 in DNA: TGTTCCAGCAGCCCGCCAGGGACTGAAGCTTTCTTT. It encodes CSSSPPGTEAFF.

This chain uses TRBV10-3 with TRBJ2-7, with 8 nucleotides matching TRBD1. The V and J ends lost 6 bases and 1 base, in that order; junction bases with no gene match: 5. The germline V gene has CDR1 ENHRY and CDR2 SYGVKD. The CDR3 covers 14 residues. CDR3 nucleotide sequence: TGTGCCATCAGGGACCGGGACAGGTCCTACGAGCAGTACTTC. Its protein is CAIRDRDRSYEQYF.

This clone turned up a few times. V gene TRBV9 combines with J gene TRBJ2-7; TRBD2 aligns across 9 bases. Trimming took 0 bases from V and 6 from J; bases not matched to a gene: 7. Germline assignment: CDR1 SGDLS and CDR2 YYNGEE. This CDR3 has 15 amino acids. CDR3 bases: TGTGCCAGCAGCGTAGAGCCGGGACTAGCAGGCGAGCAGTACTTC. Amino acid sequence: CASSVEPGLAGEQYF.

This chain joins TRBV14 and TRBJ2-5; D is possibly TRBD2 (6 bases). The V end lost 3 bases, the J end lost 5 bases, and 16 bases lay between the germline ends. The CDR3 contains 15 residues. Germline V CDR1 and CDR2: SGHDN, FVKESK. The CDR3 region is CASSQKEGFGETQYF. The CDR3 nucleotides read TGTGCCAGCAGCCAGAAGGAGGGTTTTGGGGAGACCCAGTACTTC.

This clone was seen a few times. This chain links TRBV5-4 with TRBJ2-2; 8 bases map to TRBD2. The V gene's germline CDR1 is SGHNT and CDR2 YYREEE (reference sequence). Trimming removed 0 bases from V and 6 bases from J; junction bases left unmatched: 10. The CDR3 runs 17 residues. In DNA, the CDR3 is TGTGCCAGCAGCTTGGCTAGCGGGTCCGTCTTCCCCGGGGAGCTGTTTTTT. It is translated as CASSLASGSVFPGELFF.

Points on this clone: One end of the junction varies from germline; a read error may be responsible. V usage is TRBV7-9 and J usage is TRBJ2-7; D is perhaps TRBD2 (6 bases). CDR3 length equals 11 residues. Germline CDR1 SEHNR, CDR2 FQNEAQ (reference sequence). The CDR3 loop is CSGRGVEGLHF. CDR3 DNA sequence: TGTTCCGGCCGAGGCGTGGAGGGCCTGCACTTC.

The chain combines TRBV7-3 with TRBJ2-3, with TRBD1 matching over 8 bases. Germline CDR1 is SGHTA and CDR2 is FQGTGA. CDR3 length: 14 amino acids. J lost 4 bases, V lost 5 bases, and 5 bases had no gene match. The CDR3 sequence: CASSLDRAADTQYF. For the CDR3, the DNA is TGTGCCAGCAGCCTGGACAGGGCCGCAGATACGCAGTATTTT.

The chain uses TRBV6-4 and TRBJ1-6; tentatively, D is TRBD1 (5 bases). Between the trimmed V and J ends, which lost 5 bases and 0 bases, there was a span of 8 bases. The CDR3 is 15 amino acids. Germline lookup yields CDR1 MRHNA and CDR2 SNTAGT. CDR3 bases: TGTGCCAGCAGTAAAGACAGCTCCTATAATTCACCCCTCCACTTT. Its protein product is CASSKDSSYNSPLHF.

This chain uses TRBV28 with TRBJ2-7; the D is unclear. Deletions cut 4 bases from V and 1 base from J, with 11 bases between. This CDR3 is built from 14 residues. CDR1 is MDHEN, CDR2 SYDVKM, per germline. As DNA, the CDR3 is TGTGCCAGCAGTTCGACCGGCGGTTCCTACGAGCAGTACTTC. The encoded protein is CASSSTGGSYEQYF. Filled out from reference TRBV28 and TRBJ2-7, the complete variable domain reads DVKVTQSSRYLVKRTGEKVFLECVQDMDHENMFWYRQDPGLGLRLIYFSYDVKMKEKGDIPEGYSVSREKKERFSLILESASTNQTSMYLCASSSTGGSYEQYFGPGTRLTVT.

This chain uses TRBV28 with TRBJ1-2; 7 nucleotides line up with TRBD1. The CDR3 contains 14 residues. V gave up 7 bases and J gave up 4 bases; unmatched junction bases: 9. Germline CDR1 reads MDHEN; CDR2 reads SYDVKM. Here the CDR3 reads CASNQGGTAYGYTF. Written as DNA, the CDR3 is TGTGCCAGCAACCAGGGTGGGACAGCCTATGGCTACACCTTC.

This rearrangement joins TRBV6-5 to TRBJ2-1; 7 bases are a match to TRBD1. The CDR3 extends over 15 amino acids. CDR1 is MNHEY, CDR2 SVGAGI, per germline. After removal of 5 bases from V and 5 bases from J, the junction contained 9 bases not matched to a gene. The CDR3 here is CASSPSRGPNNEQFF. The DNA of the CDR3 is TGTGCCAGCAGTCCTTCTAGGGGGCCTAACAATGAGCAGTTCTTC.

This clone turned up a few times. This chain connects TRBV7-2 to TRBJ1-4; D is unresolved. V was pared by 1 base and J by 8 bases, with 14 bases between. Germline CDR1 is SGHTA and CDR2 is FQGNSA. The CDR3 runs to 15 residues. CDR3 nucleotide sequence: TGTGCCAGCAGCTTAGAGGGAGGTTTCCAAGAAAAACTGTTTTTT. It specifies CASSLEGGFQEKLFF.

The chain uses TRBV7-3 and TRBJ2-2, with 13 bases aligning to TRBD2. V was pared by 4 bases and J by 6 bases, with 11 bases of the junction left unmatched. The CDR3 runs to 18 residues. Germline V gives CDR1 SGHTA, CDR2 FQGTGA. DNA of the CDR3: TGTGCCAGCAGCTCAACACCACTAGCGGGGGGGATCTCCGGGGAGCTGTTTTTT. The encoded protein is CASSSTPLAGGISGELFF.

The chain has TRBV9 and TRBJ2-6, with D perhaps matching TRBD2 (6 bases). The CDR3 is 15 residues long. Trimming took 3 bases from V and 4 from J, leaving 11 bases between them. Germline values: CDR1 SGDLS, CDR2 YYNGEE. This CDR3 reads CASSGEVPGANVLTF. Here the CDR3 DNA reads TGTGCCAGCAGCGGGGAGGTACCGGGGGCCAACGTCCTGACTTTC.

J is TRBJ2-5 and V is TRBV28, with TRBD1 identical over 7 bases. TRBJ2-7 explains the end of the DNA better; the J call may be wrong. The germline V gene has CDR1 MDHEN and CDR2 SYDVKM. This CDR3 is built from 15 residues. In DNA, the CDR3 is TGTGCCAGCAGTGAGACAGGGATAAGCTCCTACGAGCAGTACTTC. Protein product: CASSETGISSYEQYF.

Only a few counts were recorded for this clone. This chain links TRBV7-6 with TRBJ2-2; D perhaps matches TRBD1 (5 bases). CDR1 and CDR2 from the germline V gene are SGHVS and FNYEAQ. V lost 6 bases and J 1 base, leaving 9 bases between the germline ends. This CDR3 spans 14 amino acids. This CDR3 reads CASRDQGNTGELFF. The CDR3 region has the DNA TGTGCCAGCAGGGATCAGGGGAACACCGGGGAGCTGTTTTTT.

This rearrangement joins TRBV5-1 to TRBJ2-7, with TRBD2 matching 10 bases. This CDR3 contains 14 residues. Germline V lookup: CDR1 SGHRS, CDR2 YFSETQ. V was pared by 2 bases and J by 2 bases, with 1 base of the junction left unmatched. The CDR3 here is CASSFGTSAYEQYF. In nucleotides, the CDR3 is TGCGCCAGCAGCTTCGGGACTAGCGCCTACGAGCAGTACTTC.

The chain couples TRBV5-1 to TRBJ1-2; 7 nucleotides align to TRBD1. The CDR3 is made up of 15 amino acids. The V gene end was trimmed by 0 bases and the J gene end by 2 bases; junction bases not matched to a gene: 4. Germline values: CDR1 SGHRS, CDR2 YFSETQ. The CDR3 nucleotides are TGCGCCAGCAGCTTGGCAGGGGGTGAAAACTATGGCTACACCTTC. Its translation is CASSLAGGENYGYTF.

This clone was seen just once. The chain combines TRBV19 with TRBJ1-2; 9 nucleotides agree with TRBD1. This CDR3 has 11 amino acids. CDR1 and CDR2 from the germline V gene are LNHDA and SQIVND (reference sequence). CDR3 DNA: TGTATTAGTGGACAGGGGTATGGCTACACCTTC. Its translation is CISGQGYGYTF. Supplemented by reference TRBV19 and TRBJ1-2, the full variable domain reads DGGITQSPKYLFRKEGQNVTLSCEQNLNHDAMYWYRQDPGQGLRLIYYSQIVNDFQKGDIAEGYSVSREKKESFPLTVTSAQKNPTAFYLCISGQGYGYTFGSGTRLTVV.

The genes are TRBV9 and TRBJ2-1; no clear D. Trimming left V 0 bases short and J 4 bases short, with 8 bases between. Germline assignment: CDR1 SGDLS and CDR2 YYNGEE. The CDR3 has 14 amino acids. In nucleotides, the CDR3 is TGTGCCAGCAGCGTAGCTTTAGTTTACAATGAGCAGTTCTTC. Amino acids: CASSVALVYNEQFF.

This chain joins TRBV6-5 and TRBJ2-5; the D is unclear. The CDR3 covers 15 residues. Germline V lookup: CDR1 MNHEY, CDR2 SVGAGI. V shed 6 bases and J shed 0 bases, with 14 bases lying between them. The CDR3 is CASSPLTRYQETQYF. The CDR3 bases are TGTGCCAGCAGCCCCCTGACAAGGTACCAAGAGACCCAGTACTTC.

CDR3 nucleotides: TGTGCCAGCAGACCCGGTAATTCACCCCTCCACTTT. Translation: CASRPGNSPLHF. The V call is TRBV28, the J call TRBJ1-6, with D hard to call. V lost 6 bases and J 6 bases, leaving 6 bases between the germline ends. The CDR3 sequence is 12 residues long. The germline gives CDR1 MDHEN, CDR2 SYDVKM.

The chain employs TRBV30 and TRBJ2-5, with 7 bases fitting TRBD2. Germline CDR1 and CDR2: GTSNPN and SVGIG (reference sequence). Trimming took 4 bases from V and 3 from J; bases not matched to a gene: 8. The CDR3 totals 14 residues. Here the CDR3 reads CAWNSGRSEETQYF. The CDR3 DNA reads TGTGCCTGGAATAGCGGGCGGTCCGAAGAGACCCAGTACTTC.